The entry below describes one TCR beta chain. The CDR3 length is 13 residues. Trimming took 6 bases from V and 4 from J, leaving 12 bases between them. The germline V gene encodes CDR1 MNHNS and CDR2 SASEGT. This entry belongs to a study of T cells in narcolepsy. Assay used: immunoSEQ multiplex PCR; TCRdb lists only in-frame clones, some missing. The sample yields about 29,000 clones, around 87% seen once. The source is a human donor in good health. The rearrangement joins TRBV6-1 to TRBJ1-1; D is perhaps TRBD1 (6 bases). The material sequenced was memory (CD45RA-) CD4+ T cells from blood. CDR3 sequence reads: CASSGQPATEAFF. CDR3 DNA sequence: TGTGCCAGCAGCGGACAGCCGGCCACTGAAGCTTTCTTT.